A single sample gave rise to the 32 T cell receptor beta chains below, sequenced in a study of shared clonotypes between healthy human individuals. Libraries were prepared by immunoSEQ multiplex PCR; TCRdb keeps only in-frame clonotypes and omits some of them. The sample has approximately 1.5 million clones, around 98.5% seen once. The specimen was naive CD4+ T cells sorted from blood. The subset was: CD45RA+ positively selected. These receptor sequences come from a man between 25 and 39 years old in good health.

This chain connects TRBV29-1 to TRBJ2-7, with 9 bases lining up with TRBD2. The CDR3 contains 14 residues. CDR1 and CDR2 from the germline V gene are SQVTM and ANQGSEA. The V and J ends lost 2 bases and 4 bases, in that order; junction bases with no gene match: 6. The CDR3 region has the DNA TGCAGCGTTGAACCGTTAGCGGGAGTTTACGAGCAGTACTTC. This sequence encodes CSVEPLAGVYEQYF.

This rearrangement joins TRBV30 to TRBJ2-7; no definite D call. V lost 1 base and J 2 bases, leaving 6 bases between the germline ends. Germline lookup yields CDR1 GTSNPN and CDR2 SVGIG (reference sequence). The CDR3 has 12 residues. CDR3 loop: CAWSDLAYEQYF. The CDR3 nucleotides read TGTGCCTGGAGTGACCTAGCCTACGAGCAGTACTTC.

The chain is built from TRBV2 and TRBJ2-3, with 16 bases lining up with TRBD2. Trimming at V came to 0 bases and at J to 7 bases, leaving 7 bases not matched to a gene. This CDR3 is 18 amino acids long. Germline values: CDR1 SNHLY, CDR2 FYNNEI. CDR3 in amino acids: CASSEAGTSGRVWNTQYF. CDR3 in DNA: TGTGCCAGCAGTGAAGCCGGGACTAGCGGGAGGGTTTGGAATACGCAGTATTTT.

V is TRBV5-1 and J is TRBJ2-1; D not resolved. In germline, CDR1 is SGHRS, CDR2 YFSETQ. The CDR3 sequence is 14 residues long. The ends were cut back, 2 bases at V and 0 bases at J, with 6 bases in the middle. The CDR3 DNA reads TGCGCCAGCAGCTTCTATGACTCCTACAATGAGCAGTTCTTC. Residues: CASSFYDSYNEQFF.

The chain employs TRBV6-5 and TRBJ1-2; D not resolved. Germline V CDR1 and CDR2: MNHEY, SVGAGI. The length of the CDR3 is 13 residues. Between the trimmed V and J ends, which lost 10 bases and 8 bases, there was a span of 20 bases. This CDR3 is CATESSRAPGYTF. In DNA, the CDR3 is TGTGCCACCGAATCTAGCCGGGCGCCGGGCTACACCTTC.

V usage is TRBV25-1 and J usage is TRBJ2-1; the match to TRBD1 covers 11 bases. CDR1 and CDR2 from the germline V gene are MGHDK and SYGVNS. The V gene end was trimmed by 4 bases and the J gene end by 9 bases; junction bases not matched to a gene: 8. CDR3 size: 15 residues. DNA of the CDR3: TGTGCCAGCAGTGTCGGGACAGGGGGACCTAGTGAGCAGTTCTTC. This sequence encodes CASSVGTGGPSEQFF. Complete variable domain (other parts from reference TRBV25-1 and TRBJ2-1): EADIYQTPRYLVIGTGKKITLECSQTMGHDKMYWYQQDPGMELHLIHYSYGVNSTEKGDLSSESTVSRIRTEHFPLTLESARPSHTSQYLCASSVGTGGPSEQFFGPGTRLTVL.

The chain carries TRBV28 and TRBJ1-1; D gene unclear. This CDR3 has 14 residues. CDR1 and CDR2 from the germline V gene are MDHEN and SYDVKM. Trimming removed 3 bases at V and 6 bases at J, with 14 bases between. CDR3 sequence: CASSLVREGAEAFF. The CDR3 DNA follows: TGTGCCAGCAGTTTGGTCCGGGAGGGCGCTGAAGCTTTCTTT.

This chain uses TRBV5-1 with TRBJ2-7, with 8 bases matching TRBD2. Germline lookup yields CDR1 SGHRS and CDR2 YFSETQ. V lost 2 bases to trimming and J lost 3 bases; unmatched junction nucleotides: 7. The CDR3 spans 15 residues. CDR3 bases: TGCGCCAGCAGCTTCGCTACGGGAGGGAGCTACGAGCAGTACTTC. Encoded protein: CASSFATGGSYEQYF.

The chain is built from TRBV6-5 and TRBJ2-2; D is unresolved. Trimming shortened V by 6 bases and J by 7 bases, and 12 bases separated the two germline ends. Germline V CDR1 and CDR2: MNHEY, SVGAGI. The length of the CDR3 is 13 residues. CDR3 in amino acids: CASSYRDGGELFF. The CDR3 DNA reads TGTGCCAGCAGCTACCGAGATGGCGGGGAGCTGTTTTTT.

In the case of this clone: Other nucleotide sequences in the sample specify the same CDR3. Here the CDR3 reads CASSPSAGANVLTF. The CDR3 DNA reads TGTGCCAGCTCACCATCGGCTGGGGCCAACGTCCTGACTTTC. J is TRBJ2-6 and V is TRBV18; D gene ambiguous. The CDR3 spans 14 residues. V lost 2 bases to trimming and J lost 2 bases, with 4 bases between them. The germline CDR1 and CDR2 sequences are KGHSH and LQKENI. The full variable domain, rest sourced from reference TRBV18 and TRBJ2-6, is NAGVMQNPRHLVRRRGQEARLRCSPMKGHSHVYWYRQLPEEGLKFMVYLQKENIIDESGMPKERFSAEFPKEGPSILRIQQVVRGDSAAYFCASSPSAGANVLTFGAGSRLTVL.

This chain connects TRBV29-1 to TRBJ2-1, with no clear D. Trimming took off 0 bases at V and 10 bases at J, with 16 bases between the two ends. From germline, CDR1 is SQVTM and CDR2 ANQGSEA. This CDR3 region has 14 residues. The CDR3 sequence: CSVEDLKGLREQFF. The DNA of the CDR3 is TGCAGCGTTGAAGATCTTAAGGGATTGCGGGAGCAGTTCTTC.

This clone has a single count. V gene TRBV5-1 combines with J gene TRBJ2-1; tentatively, D is TRBD1 (6 bases). This CDR3 contains 14 residues. The ends were cut back, 4 bases at V and 7 bases at J, with 15 bases in the middle. Germline V gene lookup returns CDR1 SGHRS and CDR2 YFSETQ. CDR3 in amino acids: CASSPTGIWNEQFF. CDR3 DNA: TGCGCCAGCAGCCCCACAGGGATTTGGAATGAGCAGTTCTTC.

V usage is TRBV19 and J usage is TRBJ1-5, with TRBD1 matching over 7 bases. The V gene end was trimmed by 11 bases and the J gene end by 3 bases; junction bases not matched to a gene: 7. Germline assignment: CDR1 LNHDA and CDR2 SQIVND (reference sequence). This CDR3 is built from 13 residues. This CDR3 is CAVNRGINQPQHF. CDR3 DNA sequence: TGTGCCGTGAACAGGGGTATCAATCAGCCCCAGCATTTT.

The chain has TRBV9 and TRBJ2-7, with D hard to call. From germline, CDR1 is SGDLS and CDR2 YYNGEE. The CDR3 is 13 residues long. V gave up 0 bases and J gave up 4 bases, with 8 bases separating them. The DNA of the CDR3 is TGTGCCAGCAGCGTAGCAGCCGGGTACGAGCAGTACTTC. Translation gives CASSVAAGYEQYF.

This clone is a singleton in its sample. The V call is TRBV28, the J call TRBJ1-5, with D uncertain. The CDR3 runs to 15 residues. Germline loops: CDR1 MDHEN, CDR2 SYDVKM. V lost 3 bases and J lost 2, with 11 bases in between. In DNA, the CDR3 is TGTGCCAGCAGTTTGGTAGGGCTCGGCAATCAGCCCCAGCATTTT. Its protein product is CASSLVGLGNQPQHF.

The V and J genes are TRBV19 and TRBJ2-1; D unresolved. The CDR3 totals 14 residues. Trimming left V 3 bases short and J 4 bases short, with 10 bases between. Germline-derived CDR1 and CDR2 are LNHDA and SQIVND (reference sequence). CDR3 residues: CASSIEQTYNEQFF. The CDR3 DNA sequence: TGTGCCAGTAGTATTGAGCAAACGTACAATGAGCAGTTCTTC.

V gene TRBV7-2 combines with J gene TRBJ1-1, with unresolved D. Germline CDR1 SGHTA, CDR2 FQGNSA. The CDR3 consists of 11 residues. The ends were cut back, 7 bases at V and 2 bases at J, with 5 bases in the middle. For the CDR3, the DNA is TGTGCCAGCACCTCAAACACTGAAGCTTTCTTT. Translated, it gives CASTSNTEAFF.

The chain employs TRBV27 and TRBJ1-1, with 7 nucleotides matching TRBD1. The germline V gene encodes CDR1 MNHEY and CDR2 SMNVEV (reference sequence). This CDR3 comprises 17 residues. The V segment lost 3 bases and the J segment 0 bases; nucleotides outside the gene matches: 10. CDR3 sequence (DNA): TGTGCCAGCAGTTTGAAAGGGATAGGGGGCGTGAACACTGAAGCTTTCTTT. It translates to CASSLKGIGGVNTEAFF.

The V and J genes are TRBV5-4 and TRBJ2-4; 7 nucleotides agree with TRBD1. The CDR3 is 14 amino acids. Trimming cost V 4 bases and J 3 bases; bases outside gene matches: 4. Looked up from germline, CDR1 is SGHNT and CDR2 is YYREEE (reference sequence). The CDR3 loop is CASSDRVGKNIQYF. DNA of the CDR3: TGTGCCAGCAGCGACAGGGTTGGCAAAAACATTCAGTACTTC.

The rearrangement uses TRBV5-1 and TRBJ2-2, with 9 bases identical to TRBD2. This CDR3 has 15 amino acids. From germline, CDR1 is SGHRS and CDR2 YFSETQ. The V segment lost 4 bases and the J segment 6 bases; nucleotides outside the gene matches: 7. The CDR3 region is CASSPGTSRPGELFF. DNA of the CDR3: TGCGCCAGCAGCCCCGGGACTAGCCGTCCCGGGGAGCTGTTTTTT.

The chain is built from TRBV14 and TRBJ2-5; D is undetermined. The CDR3 contains 12 residues. Germline CDR1 reads SGHDN; CDR2 reads FVKESK. V gave up 2 bases and J gave up 5 bases, with 6 bases separating them. CDR3 sequence reads: CASSQIWETQYF. CDR3 DNA sequence: TGTGCCAGCAGCCAAATATGGGAGACCCAGTACTTC.

CDR3 loop: CASSLGLAGDNTGELFF. In DNA form, the CDR3 reads TGTGCCAGCAGCTTAGGACTAGCGGGAGACAACACCGGGGAGCTGTTTTTT. The chain recombines TRBV7-6 with TRBJ2-2, with 12 bases that match TRBD2. CDR1 is SGHVS and CDR2 is FNYEAQ in the germline V gene. J was trimmed by 2 bases and V by 1 base; bases with no gene match: 2. The length of the CDR3 is 17 residues.

The J gene is TRBJ2-5, the V gene TRBV5-1, with a possible D match to TRBD1 (5 bases). The CDR3 extends over 14 amino acids. Germline V gene data show CDR1 as SGHRS and CDR2 as YFSETQ. V gave up 3 bases and J gave up 1 base, with 10 bases separating them. The CDR3 loop reads CASSSTDTQETQYF. The CDR3 DNA is TGCGCCAGCAGCTCGACGGACACCCAAGAGACCCAGTACTTC.

This clone was observed once. The chain combines TRBV7-9 with TRBJ2-7, with 12 bases identical to TRBD1. The V gene's germline CDR1 is SEHNR and CDR2 FQNEAQ (reference sequence). This CDR3 region has 19 residues. J lost 2 bases, V lost 8 bases, and 19 bases had no gene match. The CDR3 sequence: CASRPPLRDRGRNTYEQYF. CDR3 DNA sequence: TGTGCCAGCCGGCCCCCTCTCCGGGACAGGGGGCGGAATACCTACGAGCAGTACTTC.

This chain uses TRBV7-3 with TRBJ2-1, with 14 positions matching TRBD2. Germline V lookup: CDR1 SGHTA, CDR2 FQGTGA. The trim removed 6 bases at V and 8 bases at J, leaving 9 bases unmatched. The CDR3 spans 16 residues. CDR3 protein: CASSLPPGLAGDEQFF. As DNA, the CDR3 is TGTGCCAGCAGTTTGCCCCCGGGACTAGCGGGAGATGAGCAGTTCTTC. The complete variable domain, with remaining parts taken from reference TRBV7-3 and TRBJ2-1, reads GAGVSQTPSNKVTEKGKYVELRCDPISGHTALYWYRQSLGQGPEFLIYFQGTGAADDSGLPNDRFFAVRPEGSVSTLKIQRTERGDSAVYLCASSLPPGLAGDEQFFGPGTRLTVL.

Regarding this clone: The junction departs from germline at one end; a sequencing error may be responsible. The gene calls are TRBV2 and TRBJ2-5; D unclear. This CDR3 comprises 13 residues. The germline gives CDR1 SNHLY, CDR2 FYNNEI. Here the CDR3 DNA reads TGTGCCAGCAGTGTTGAGACTCATATATCCGGAGACTTC. Its protein is CASSVETHISGDF.

The rearrangement uses TRBV7-9 and TRBJ2-4; 8 bases are a match to TRBD2. Germline CDR1 reads SEHNR; CDR2 reads FQNEAQ (reference sequence). The CDR3 length is 18 residues. Germline trimming cut 5 bases from V and 6 bases from J; bases unmatched to any gene: 18. The CDR3 DNA reads as TGTGCCAGCAGCGCCCCGGGACTAGGGGGTTTGGGAAGAAACATTCAGTACTTC. It translates to CASSAPGLGGLGRNIQYF.

The chain recombines TRBV5-1 with TRBJ1-4, with a tentative D call TRBD1 (6 bases). The CDR3 spans 14 residues. The ends were cut back, 4 bases at V and 7 bases at J, with 14 bases in the middle. Per germline, CDR1 SGHRS and CDR2 YFSETQ. CDR3 residues: CASSTQGTPEKLFF. CDR3 nucleotide sequence: TGCGCCAGCAGCACCCAGGGGACTCCTGAAAAACTGTTTTTT.

The chain is built from TRBV13 and TRBJ2-7, with D possibly called TRBD1 or TRBD2 (5 bases each). Trimming pared 6 bases from V and 2 bases from J, leaving 14 bases between. The CDR3 has 14 amino acids. Germline CDR1 is PRHDT and CDR2 is FYEKMQ (reference sequence). CDR3 in DNA: TGTGCCAGCAGGCGAGGGGTCCTAGCCTACGAGCAGTACTTC. The encoded protein is CASRRGVLAYEQYF. The full variable domain, its missing parts supplied by reference TRBV13 and TRBJ2-7, is AAGVIQSPRHLIKEKRETATLKCYPIPRHDTVYWYQQGPGQDPQFLISFYEKMQSDKGSIPDRFSAQQFSDYHSELNMSSLELGDSALYFCASRRGVLAYEQYFGPGTRLTVT.

The chain is built from TRBV28 and TRBJ2-2, with D possibly being TRBD2 (5 bases). Germline CDR1 and CDR2: MDHEN and SYDVKM. V was pared by 11 bases and J by 0 bases, with 13 bases between. CDR3 length: 14 amino acids. Here the CDR3 reads CASRRSPNTGELFF. CDR3 sequence (DNA): TGTGCCTCCCGGAGGTCGCCGAACACCGGGGAGCTGTTTTTT.

The CDR3, as DNA: TGTGCCAGCAGTTACTCTGGTCTAGCTTCCAATGAGCAGTTCTTC. It codes for CASSYSGLASNEQFF. The chain combines TRBV6-5 with TRBJ2-1; possibly TRBD2 for D (5 bases). Between the trimmed V and J ends, which lost 0 bases and 6 bases, there was a span of 12 bases. The CDR3 spans 15 residues. The germline V gene encodes CDR1 MNHEY and CDR2 SVGAGI.

V gene TRBV5-1 combines with J gene TRBJ2-3; weak D call: TRBD1 (6 bases). The CDR3 spans 14 residues. The V gene's germline CDR1 is SGHRS and CDR2 YFSETQ. V lost 4 bases, J lost 2 bases, and 11 bases lay in between. CDR3 DNA: TGCGCCAGCAGCCCACAGGGCCCCACAGATACGCAGTATTTT. Residues: CASSPQGPTDTQYF.